A selection of T cell receptor beta chains follows, all from one sample in a study of T cell responses to AZD1222 COVID-19 vaccine. Some clones are missing from TCRdb's copy, which holds only in-frame ones; the method was immunoSEQ multiplex PCR. The data hold about 140,000 clones, with 89% observed a single time. Specimen: peripheral blood, collected on day 0 of AZD1222 vaccination. The receptor set was obtained from an adult in good health. CDR3s include the opening cysteine and the closing phenylalanine or tryptophan. Fields, in order: D gene, J gene, V gene, clone size, CDR3 protein, CDR3 DNA. The D gene is left open where the match is weak. Size is stated for part of the rows, as once, few or many counts, or as a class when the clone is expanded.

d_gene: TRBD2
j_gene: TRBJ2-3
v_gene: TRBV7-8
abundance: .
CDR3aa: CASSLGAGGQTDTQYF
CDR3nt: TGTGCCAGCAGCTTAGGAGCGGGAGGTCAGACAGATACGCAGTATTTT

d_gene: TRBD1
j_gene: TRBJ2-5
v_gene: TRBV6-1
abundance: .
CDR3aa: CASSFHRGEETQYF
CDR3nt: TGTGCCAGCAGTTTCCACAGGGGGGAAGAGACCCAGTACTTC

d_gene: TRBD2
j_gene: TRBJ2-1
v_gene: TRBV13
abundance: .
CDR3aa: CASSPGSGGDEQFF
CDR3nt: TGTGCCAGCAGCCCGGGCTCGGGAGGCGATGAGCAGTTCTTC

d_gene: .
j_gene: TRBJ1-5
v_gene: TRBV27
abundance: .
CDR3aa: CASSLKWPSNQPQHF
CDR3nt: TGTGCCAGCAGTTTAAAGTGGCCCAGCAATCAGCCCCAGCATTTT

d_gene: TRBD1
j_gene: TRBJ1-2
v_gene: TRBV19
abundance: few
CDR3aa: CASSIPGTGGVYGYTF
CDR3nt: TGTGCCAGTAGTATCCCTGGGACAGGGGGAGTCTATGGCTACACCTTC

d_gene: .
j_gene: TRBJ1-1
v_gene: TRBV12-5
abundance: few
CDR3aa: CASGLVRGGNTEAFF
CDR3nt: TGTGCTAGTGGTTTGGTACGTGGGGGGAACACTGAAGCTTTCTTT

d_gene: TRBD1
j_gene: TRBJ2-2
v_gene: TRBV5-4
abundance: .
CDR3aa: CASSFRTGPTGELFF
CDR3nt: TGTGCCAGCAGCTTCCGGACAGGACCGACCGGGGAGCTGTTTTTT

d_gene: .
j_gene: TRBJ2-1
v_gene: TRBV2
abundance: once
CDR3aa: CASGLFSYNEQFF
CDR3nt: TGTGCCAGTGGACTGTTCTCCTACAATGAGCAGTTCTTC

d_gene: .
j_gene: TRBJ1-2
v_gene: TRBV5-6
abundance: .
CDR3aa: CASSGTYQEDPIAYYGYTF
CDR3nt: TGTGCCAGCAGCGGGACCTATCAGGAGGATCCGATCGCATACTATGGCTACACCTTC

d_gene: .
j_gene: TRBJ2-7
v_gene: TRBV19
abundance: .
CDR3aa: CASSIDLGGLSYEQYF
CDR3nt: TGTGCCAGTAGTATAGATCTTGGCGGACTTTCCTACGAGCAGTACTTC

d_gene: TRBD1
j_gene: TRBJ2-7
v_gene: TRBV28
abundance: .
CDR3aa: CASSIDRVHEQYF
CDR3nt: TGTGCCAGCAGCATAGACAGGGTCCACGAGCAGTACTTC

d_gene: .
j_gene: TRBJ2-7
v_gene: TRBV7-9
abundance: .
CDR3aa: CASSLGASYEQYF
CDR3nt: TGTGCCAGCAGCTTAGGAGCCTCCTACGAGCAGTACTTC

d_gene: TRBD1
j_gene: TRBJ1-1
v_gene: TRBV6-6
abundance: once
CDR3aa: CASSPLRSILQGARAFF
CDR3nt: TGTGCCAGCAGTCCCTTAAGGAGTATCTTGCAGGGGGCAAGAGCTTTCTTT

d_gene: TRBD1
j_gene: TRBJ2-7
v_gene: TRBV6-5
abundance: .
CDR3aa: CASSYPPGTAYYEQYF
CDR3nt: TGTGCCAGCAGTTACCCGCCCGGGACAGCTTACTACGAGCAGTACTTC

d_gene: .
j_gene: TRBJ1-2
v_gene: TRBV28
abundance: .
CDR3aa: CASTIGGRGGYTF
CDR3nt: TGTGCCAGCACCATCGGGGGGAGGGGTGGCTACACCTTC

d_gene: .
j_gene: TRBJ2-2
v_gene: TRBV2
abundance: .
CDR3aa: CASKGVAGELFF
CDR3nt: TGTGCCAGCAAAGGGGTAGCCGGGGAGCTGTTTTTT

d_gene: TRBD1
j_gene: TRBJ1-5
v_gene: TRBV2
abundance: .
CDR3aa: CASSGNRGNQPQHF
CDR3nt: TGTGCCAGCAGTGGGAACAGGGGGAATCAGCCCCAGCATTTT

d_gene: TRBD2
j_gene: TRBJ2-2
v_gene: TRBV6-5
abundance: .
CDR3aa: CASSLQAGVGGGELFF
CDR3nt: TGTGCCAGCAGTTTGCAAGCGGGGGTTGGTGGCGGGGAGCTGTTTTTT

d_gene: .
j_gene: TRBJ2-7
v_gene: TRBV4-3
abundance: .
CDR3aa: CASSQDLYYEQYF
CDR3nt: TGCGCCAGCAGCCAGGACCTATACTACGAGCAGTACTTC

d_gene: .
j_gene: TRBJ1-2
v_gene: TRBV6-5
abundance: .
CDR3aa: CASSYPGRGEGYGYTF
CDR3nt: TGTGCCAGCAGTTACCCCGGTAGAGGGGAGGGCTATGGCTACACCTTC

d_gene: TRBD2
j_gene: TRBJ2-3
v_gene: TRBV5-1
abundance: once
CDR3aa: CASSPSGTSGKIDTQYF
CDR3nt: TGCGCCAGCAGCCCATCAGGGACTAGCGGGAAAATAGATACGCAGTATTTT

d_gene: .
j_gene: TRBJ2-5
v_gene: TRBV2
abundance: .
CDR3aa: CASSEKGETQYF
CDR3nt: TGTGCCAGCAGTGAAAAAGGAGAGACCCAGTACTTC

d_gene: .
j_gene: TRBJ1-3
v_gene: TRBV4-1
abundance: .
CDR3aa: CASSRAGLSSGNTIYF
CDR3nt: TGCGCCAGCAGCCGGGCTGGACTGAGCTCTGGAAACACCATATATTTT

d_gene: .
j_gene: TRBJ2-2
v_gene: TRBV27
abundance: .
CDR3aa: CASSLVGGELFF
CDR3nt: TGTGCCAGCAGTTTGGTCGGCGGGGAGCTGTTTTTT

d_gene: TRBD1
j_gene: TRBJ1-1
v_gene: TRBV4-3
abundance: .
CDR3aa: CASSPTQGVAEAFF
CDR3nt: TGCGCCAGCAGCCCAACACAGGGGGTCGCTGAAGCTTTCTTT

d_gene: .
j_gene: TRBJ2-1
v_gene: TRBV6-1
abundance: .
CDR3aa: CASIQIERSHEQFF
CDR3nt: TGTGCCAGCATCCAAATTGAGCGTTCCCATGAGCAGTTCTTC

d_gene: TRBD2
j_gene: TRBJ2-7
v_gene: TRBV7-9
abundance: .
CDR3aa: CASSPSGTSGYEQYF
CDR3nt: TGTGCCAGCAGCCCATCCGGGACTAGCGGATACGAGCAGTACTTC

d_gene: .
j_gene: TRBJ1-5
v_gene: TRBV28
abundance: .
CDR3aa: CASSSPGAGRAQHF
CDR3nt: TGTGCCAGCAGCTCCCCGGGAGCCGGAAGGGCCCAGCATTTT

d_gene: .
j_gene: TRBJ2-2
v_gene: TRBV9
abundance: .
CDR3aa: CASSGTATNTGELFF
CDR3nt: TGTGCCAGCAGCGGGACAGCGACTAACACCGGGGAGCTGTTTTTT

d_gene: .
j_gene: TRBJ2-7
v_gene: TRBV5-1
abundance: .
CDR3aa: CASSLGAGTYEQYF
CDR3nt: TGCGCCAGCAGCTTGGGGGCAGGGACGTACGAGCAGTACTTC

d_gene: TRBD1
j_gene: TRBJ1-2
v_gene: TRBV5-1
abundance: .
CDR3aa: CASSPGQTNYGYTF
CDR3nt: TGCGCCAGCAGCCCGGGACAGACTAACTATGGCTACACCTTC

d_gene: .
j_gene: TRBJ1-5
v_gene: TRBV7-2
abundance: .
CDR3aa: CASSHRVGNQPQHF
CDR3nt: TGTGCCAGCAGCCACAGGGTCGGGAATCAGCCCCAGCATTTT

d_gene: TRBD1
j_gene: TRBJ1-5
v_gene: TRBV7-2
abundance: .
CDR3aa: CASSPQQGIYSNQPQHF
CDR3nt: TGTGCCAGCAGCCCCCAACAGGGGATCTATAGCAATCAGCCCCAGCATTTT

d_gene: .
j_gene: TRBJ2-1
v_gene: TRBV21-1
abundance: .
CDR3aa: CASSKRLAGFLNEQFF
CDR3nt: TGTGCCAGCAGCAAACGACTAGCGGGGTTTCTCAATGAGCAGTTCTTC

d_gene: .
j_gene: TRBJ1-6
v_gene: TRBV7-9
abundance: .
CDR3aa: CASSLLENNSPLHF
CDR3nt: TGTGCCAGCAGCCTCCTAGAGAATAATTCACCCCTCCACTTT